Presented here are 11 T cell receptor beta chains from one specimen sequenced in a study of CD8+ T cells in alopecia areata. The treatment: oral pan-JAK inhibitor, 5-10 mg twice daily. Sequencing relied on a cDNA template that was reverse transcribed from extracted RNA. The protocol was immunoSEQ multiplex PCR, while the TCRdb copy is restricted to in-frame clones and leaves out a portion. The repertoire holds tens of thousands of clones, with just over 45% as singletons. The sequencing here drew on CD8+ T cells sorted from blood, taken at approximately week 37, from a patient treated with tofacitinib. The receptors shown here come from a human donor with alopecia areata.

As regards this clone: Being one base from a much bigger clone, this may be a read error. This CDR3 is also generated by other DNA sequences in the sample. The chain links TRBV7-9 to TRBJ1-5; D gene uncertain. The germline V and J ends were trimmed by 7 bases and 2 bases, with 12 bases remaining between them. Germline CDR1 and CDR2: SEHNR and FQNEAQ (reference sequence). The CDR3 covers 14 residues. The CDR3 DNA reads TGTGCCAGCAAAGCCGGAGAAGGCAATCAGCCCCAGCATTTT. It is translated as CASKAGEGNQPQHF. The entire variable domain, with the rest obtained from reference TRBV7-9 and TRBJ1-5, is as follows: DTGVSQNPRHKITKRGQNVTFRCDPISEHNRLYWYRQTLGQGPEFLTYFQNEAQLEKSRLLSDRFSAERPKGSFSTLEIQRTEQGDSAMYLCASKAGEGNQPQHFGDGTRLSIL.

The chain joins TRBV5-4 to TRBJ1-5; no clear D gene. Trimming shortened V by 4 bases and J by 7 bases, and 15 bases separated the two germline ends. Looked up from germline, CDR1 is SGHNT and CDR2 is YYREEE (reference sequence). The CDR3 is made up of 14 amino acids. The CDR3 is CASSLGREGQPQHF. CDR3 DNA: TGTGCCAGCAGCCTCGGGAGGGAGGGACAGCCCCAGCATTTT.

The chain links TRBV7-9 to TRBJ2-3; the D gene is possibly TRBD2 (6 bases). This CDR3 region has 14 residues. Deletions cut 4 bases from V and 5 bases from J, with 13 bases between. The germline CDR1 and CDR2 sequences are SEHNR and FQNEAQ (reference sequence). The CDR3 DNA sequence: TGTGCCAGCAGCTCCACGGGGGTGAAAGATACGCAGTATTTT. Amino acid sequence: CASSSTGVKDTQYF.

The chain recombines TRBV7-9 with TRBJ2-5; D perhaps matches TRBD2 (6 bases). The V end was cut by 5 bases, the J end by 7 bases, with 14 bases between. CDR1 is SEHNR, CDR2 FQNEAQ, per germline (reference sequence). The CDR3 is 13 amino acids. CDR3 coding DNA: TGTGCCAGCAGCCGGCGGGACCTTAGGACCCAGTACTTC. Translation gives CASSRRDLRTQYF.

Points on this clone: At the DNA level, this CDR3 is encoded by other sequences in the same sample as well. The chain couples TRBV29-1 to TRBJ2-1, with D possibly being TRBD1 (6 bases). The CDR3 is 12 residues long. V lost 4 bases and J 7 bases, leaving 11 bases between the germline ends. Germline V gene data show CDR1 as SQVTM and CDR2 as ANQGSEA. The CDR3 DNA reads as TGCAGCGTTGTGACAGGTCCGAATGAGCAGTTCTTC. This codes for CSVVTGPNEQFF.

This clone was observed a handful of times. J is TRBJ2-5 and V is TRBV7-9; 10 positions agree with TRBD2. The trim removed 6 bases at V and 5 bases at J, leaving 9 bases unmatched. CDR3 length equals 15 residues. Germline assignment: CDR1 SEHNR and CDR2 FQNEAQ (reference sequence). The CDR3 sequence is CASSWSGRAEETQYF. The CDR3 DNA reads TGTGCCAGCAGTTGGAGCGGGAGGGCCGAGGAGACCCAGTACTTC.

This clone was seen a handful of times. This rearrangement joins TRBV4-1 to TRBJ2-1; 10 positions agree with TRBD2. Germline-derived CDR1 and CDR2 are MGHRA and YSYEKL. The ends lost 3 bases at V and 12 bases at J; junction bases unmatched: 11. The CDR3 contains 15 residues. The CDR3 coding sequence is TGCGCCAGCAGCCAGACCTGGACTAGCGGAGATGGGCAGTTCTTC. It is translated as CASSQTWTSGDGQFF.

V gene TRBV9 combines with J gene TRBJ1-5, with 8 positions matching TRBD1. This CDR3 region has 15 residues. Germline V lookup: CDR1 SGDLS, CDR2 YYNGEE. The V segment lost 4 bases and the J segment 0 bases; nucleotides outside the gene matches: 3. The CDR3 DNA follows: TGTGCCAGCAGCTCCGGGACAGGTAGCAATCAGCCCCAGCATTTT. This gives the protein CASSSGTGSNQPQHF.

The rearrangement uses TRBV25-1 and TRBJ1-2; D is unclear. Between the trimmed V and J ends, which lost 6 bases and 4 bases, there was a span of 18 bases. The CDR3 length is 15 residues. The germline V gene has CDR1 MGHDK and CDR2 SYGVNS. The CDR3, as DNA: TGTGCCAGCAGCAACCTTCCCGGGAGTTTCTATGGCTACACCTTC. Translated, it gives CASSNLPGSFYGYTF.

V is TRBV7-2 and J is TRBJ2-5; 8 bases are a match to TRBD2. Germline trimming cut 0 bases from V and 4 bases from J; bases unmatched to any gene: 10. This CDR3 has 17 amino acids. Germline values: CDR1 SGHTA, CDR2 FQGNSA. CDR3 bases: TGTGCCAGCAGCTTAGCCCCTCAGCGGGAGTCCCCAGAGACCCAGTACTTC. Amino acid sequence: CASSLAPQRESPETQYF.

This clone was seen more than once but under ten times. CDR3 bases: TGTGCCAGCCGCGTCTTGAACACTGAAGCTTTCTTT. Its protein product is CASRVLNTEAFF. The chain joins TRBV2 to TRBJ1-1; D is ambiguous. Germline values: CDR1 SNHLY, CDR2 FYNNEI. V lost 8 bases to trimming and J lost 0 bases, with 7 bases between them. CDR3 length: 12 residues.